Following are 18 T cell receptor beta chains from one sample sequenced in a study of T cell repertoires in cytomegalovirus infection. MiXCR, run by TCRdb on the reads, gives a single entry per CDR3 protein. The sample contains hundreds of thousands of distinct CDR3 sequences, 42% of which appear only once. Their recognized antigens are unknown. The sample in question was cultured PBMCs, obtained from culture after CMV antigen stimulation. Receptors were obtained from a human donor in good health (CMV status not recorded). Some clones in this sample may be carry-over from other donors' samples.

CDR3 DNA: TGTGCCAAGGGGTCCCCCTACGAGCAGTACTTC. Amino acid sequence: CAKGSPYEQYF. The chain has TRBV19 and TRBJ2-7, with a tentative D call TRBD1 (5 bases). Trimming pared 10 bases from V and 2 bases from J, leaving 9 bases between. The CDR3 contains 11 residues. CDR1 is LNHDA and CDR2 is SQIVND in the germline V gene (reference sequence).

The chain joins TRBV28 to TRBJ2-5; D perhaps matches TRBD1 (6 bases). Germline CDR1 reads MDHEN; CDR2 reads SYDVKM. Trimming pared 5 bases from V and 7 bases from J, leaving 11 bases between. CDR3 size: 12 residues. CDR3 DNA: TGTGCCAGCAGTCGAAGGGGGTGGACCCAGTACTTC. Translated: CASSRRGWTQYF.

The chain is built from TRBV12-3 or TRBV12-4 and TRBJ2-7; 8 bases match TRBD1. CDR3 size: 14 residues. With V trimmed by 8 bases and J by 7 bases, 13 bases remained unmatched. In DNA form, the CDR3 reads TGTGCCAGCGGAATGACAGGGGCGACGGTAGAGCAGTACTTC. This codes for CASGMTGATVEQYF.

The rearrangement uses TRBV7-2 and TRBJ1-4; D is possibly TRBD1 (6 bases). Germline lookup yields CDR1 SGHTA and CDR2 FQGNSA. This CDR3 has 18 amino acids. Trimming cost V 1 base and J 3 bases, with 18 bases left between them. Here the CDR3 reads CASSLDVHRVVANEKLFF. Here the CDR3 DNA reads TGTGCCAGCAGCTTAGATGTGCACAGGGTGGTTGCTAATGAAAAACTGTTTTTT.

The rearrangement uses TRBV5-4 and TRBJ2-3; no definite D call. From germline, CDR1 is SGHNT and CDR2 YYREEE (reference sequence). V was trimmed by 4 bases and J by 0 bases, leaving 18 bases between them. This CDR3 has 17 amino acids. Here the CDR3 reads CASSTKWAETSTDTQYF. For the CDR3, the DNA is TGTGCCAGCAGCACAAAATGGGCGGAGACTAGCACAGATACGCAGTATTTT. Combining the CDR3 with reference TRBV5-4 and TRBJ2-3 gives the whole variable domain ETGVTQSPTHLIKTRGQQVTLRCSSQSGHNTVSWYQQALGQGPQFIFQYYREEENGRGNFPPRFSGLQFPNYSSELNVNALELDDSALYLCASSTKWAETSTDTQYFGPGTRLTVL.

The chain links TRBV6-2 or TRBV6-3 to TRBJ1-5; a possible D gene is TRBD1 (5 bases). This CDR3 region has 15 residues. V was shortened by 2 bases and J by 0 bases, with 8 bases between the two germline ends. The germline gives CDR1 MNHEY, CDR2 SVGEGT. CDR3 region: CASSYGDGSNQPQHF. The CDR3 nucleotides read TGTGCCAGCAGTTACGGGGACGGTAGCAATCAGCCCCAGCATTTT.

The V gene is TRBV28, the J gene TRBJ1-5, with D uncertain. V dropped 3 bases and J dropped 3 bases, with 12 bases sitting between them. The germline V gene has CDR1 MDHEN and CDR2 SYDVKM. The CDR3 loop spans 15 amino acids. For the CDR3, the DNA is TGTGCCAGCAGTTTCCCGTCTTTCGACAATCAGCCCCAGCATTTT. This codes for CASSFPSFDNQPQHF.

This clonotype has a handful of counts. The genes are TRBV3-1 and TRBJ1-5; a weak D match, TRBD1 (5 bases). Trimming removed 0 bases at V and 1 base at J, with 7 bases between. The CDR3 is made up of 15 amino acids. Germline assignment: CDR1 LGHDT and CDR2 YNNKEL (reference sequence). The CDR3 region is CASSQDGGSNQPQHF. The CDR3 coding sequence is TGTGCCAGCAGCCAAGACGGGGGAAGCAATCAGCCCCAGCATTTT.

The V and J genes are TRBV19 and TRBJ1-6; tentatively, D is TRBD1 (6 bases). The CDR3 sequence is 13 residues long. V was cut by 7 bases and J by 9 bases, with 13 bases left in between. Germline V CDR1 and CDR2: LNHDA, SQIVND (reference sequence). The CDR3 reads CASTLLQGSPLHF. The CDR3 DNA sequence: TGTGCCAGTACTCTCCTACAGGGTTCACCCCTCCACTTT. The variable domain in full, completed from reference TRBV19 and TRBJ1-6, reads DGGITQSPKYLFRKEGQNVTLSCEQNLNHDAMYWYRQDPGQGLRLIYYSQIVNDFQKGDIAEGYSVSREKKESFPLTVTSAQKNPTAFYLCASTLLQGSPLHFGNGTRLTVT.

The V and J genes are TRBV6-1 and TRBJ2-3; D call uncertain. V shed 6 bases and J shed 4 bases, with 20 bases lying between them. CDR3 size: 16 residues. Germline values: CDR1 MNHNS, CDR2 SASEGT. The CDR3 reads CASSGAGPLFADTQYF. In nucleotides, the CDR3 is TGTGCCAGCAGCGGAGCCGGGCCCTTGTTCGCAGATACGCAGTATTTT.

The genes are TRBV6-1 and TRBJ2-7, with D uncertain. Trimming removed 6 bases from V and 7 bases from J, with 16 bases in between. The CDR3 contains 13 residues. Germline CDR1 reads MNHNS; CDR2 reads SASEGT. In nucleotides, the CDR3 is TGTGCCAGCAGGCCCTATCGGGTTGGAGAGCAGTACTTC. Translating it yields CASRPYRVGEQYF.

The chain has TRBV7-2 and TRBJ2-1; D ambiguous. V was clipped by 4 bases and J by 5 bases, with 6 bases between them. Germline CDR1 is SGHTA and CDR2 is FQGNSA. The CDR3 covers 12 residues. CDR3 sequence (DNA): TGTGCCAGCAGCTCCCTGGACAATGAGCAGTTCTTC. Translating gives CASSSLDNEQFF.

This clonotype appeared a few times. The chain couples TRBV7-9 to TRBJ2-4, with D tentatively TRBD1 or TRBD2 (5 bases each). V lost 4 bases to trimming and J lost 0 bases, with 10 bases between them. Germline CDR1 reads SEHNR; CDR2 reads FQNEAQ (reference sequence). The CDR3 sequence is 15 residues long. This CDR3 reads CASSSGTVAKNIQYF. The DNA of the CDR3 is TGTGCCAGCAGCTCCGGGACGGTAGCCAAAAACATTCAGTACTTC.

CDR3 bases: TGTGCCAGCAGCTTTCGGGACAGGGTCAACGAGCAGTACTTC. Its protein is CASSFRDRVNEQYF. This chain links TRBV7-2 with TRBJ2-7; 9 bases line up with TRBD1. CDR1 is SGHTA, CDR2 FQGNSA, per germline. CDR3 length: 14 residues. J gave up 5 bases and V 3 bases, and 5 bases lay outside the gene matches.

The rearrangement links TRBV5-6 to TRBJ1-1; D is ambiguous. CDR3 size: 15 residues. V was pared by 1 base and J by 1 base, with 11 bases between. Germline loops: CDR1 SGHDT, CDR2 YYEEEE. The CDR3 bases are TGTGCCAGCAGCTTGAAACTGGTGCCGAACACTGAAGCTTTCTTT. Residues: CASSLKLVPNTEAFF. The whole variable domain, filled in from reference TRBV5-6 and TRBJ1-1, reads DAGVTQSPTHLIKTRGQQVTLRCSPKSGHDTVSWYQQALGQGPQFIFQYYEEEERQRGNFPDRFSGHQFPNYSSELNVNALLLGDSALYLCASSLKLVPNTEAFFGQGTRLTVV.

The V gene is TRBV7-6, the J gene TRBJ1-3; D unclear. The CDR3 contains 15 residues. Germline CDR1 and CDR2: SGHVS and FNYEAQ. The V end was cut by 3 bases, the J end by 2 bases, with 11 bases between. The CDR3 region has the DNA TGTGCCAGCAGCTTCCGACGCAGAACTGGAAACACCATATATTTT. It encodes CASSFRRRTGNTIYF.

J is TRBJ2-3 and V is TRBV3-1; TRBD2 matches 12 bases. Trimming at V came to 4 bases and at J to 2 bases, leaving 4 bases not matched to a gene. The CDR3 totals 16 residues. The germline V gene has CDR1 LGHDT and CDR2 YNNKEL (reference sequence). The CDR3 nucleotides read TGTGCCAGCAGCCTTCGGACTAGCGGGGACACAGATACGCAGTATTTT. It is translated as CASSLRTSGDTDTQYF.

This chain joins TRBV7-2 and TRBJ2-7, with D perhaps being TRBD1 or TRBD2 (5 bases each). V lost 0 bases to trimming and J lost 3 bases, with 15 bases between them. The CDR3 runs 16 residues. Germline V CDR1 and CDR2: SGHTA, FQGNSA. The CDR3 DNA sequence: TGTGCCAGCAGCTTAGCCGGGACCTCAACCGGCTACGAGCAGTACTTC. Residues: CASSLAGTSTGYEQYF. The full variable domain, with the rest looked up from reference TRBV7-2 and TRBJ2-7, is GAGVSQSPSNKVTEKGKDVELRCDPISGHTALYWYRQSLGQGLEFLIYFQGNSAPDKSGLPSDRFSAERTGGSVSTLTIQRTQQEDSAVYLCASSLAGTSTGYEQYFGPGTRLTVT.